Each of the 10 T cell receptor beta chains below was sequenced from the same sample in a study of blood T cell repertoires in COVID-19 (dated by TCRdb to about 2020). Libraries came from the immunoSEQ multiplex PCR assay. As stored in TCRdb, this immuneACCESS dataset retains in-frame rearrangements with V and J assigned. A fraction of the clones does not appear; measured against another copy, unresolved V genes explain less than half of the discrepancy, and the remainder lacks a known reason. In this sample the table shows more than 120,000 clones, roughly 80% of which occur a single time. The ten largest clonotypes hold about 5.1% of the sample. Material: peripheral blood. The source is a human donor in a cohort sampled during active COVID-19.

This sequence joins TRBV19 and TRBJ1-5; D may be TRBD1 (6 bases). Per the germline V gene, CDR1 is LNHDA and CDR2 is SQIVND (reference sequence). The CDR3 extends over 15 amino acids. V was pared by 7 bases and J by 2 bases, with 15 bases between. CDR3 residues: CASNLGAGGNQPQHF. The DNA of the CDR3 is TGTGCCAGTAACTTAGGGGCAGGGGGCAATCAGCCCCAGCATTTT.

The chain employs TRBV5-1 and TRBJ1-2; TRBD1 aligns across 12 bases. V dropped 4 bases and J dropped 8; count of bases not matched to a gene: 12. Looked up from germline, CDR1 is SGHRS and CDR2 is YFSETQ. The CDR3 is 16 residues long. CDR3 region: CASSNSPGQGARGYTF. CDR3 nucleotide sequence: TGCGCCAGCAGCAACAGTCCGGGACAGGGGGCCCGGGGCTACACCTTC.

The gene calls are TRBV29-1 and TRBJ2-3, with D maybe TRBD2 (6 bases). This CDR3 is 18 amino acids long. The germline CDR1 and CDR2 sequences are SQVTM and ANQGSEA. V lost 0 bases and J 1 base, leaving 20 bases between the germline ends. CDR3 loop: CSVEDLEDLPGGTDTQYF. CDR3 in DNA: TGCAGCGTTGAAGATCTTGAGGATCTGCCGGGGGGCACAGATACGCAGTATTTT.

V usage is TRBV7-2 and J usage is TRBJ1-4, with D perhaps matching TRBD1 (5 bases). V lost 5 bases and J lost 6, with 10 bases in between. Germline-derived CDR1 and CDR2 are SGHTA and FQGNSA. This CDR3 has 13 amino acids. The CDR3 DNA is TGTGCCAGCAGCCCAATCAGGGATGAAAAACTGTTTTTT. Protein sequence: CASSPIRDEKLFF.

The chain links TRBV3-1 (or the pseudogene TRBV3-2) to TRBJ1-4; D may be TRBD1 (6 bases). V was pared by 4 bases and J by 8 bases, with 11 bases between. The CDR3 sequence is 13 residues long. Germline V gives CDR1 LGHDT, CDR2 YNNKEL (reference sequence). The CDR3 spells CASSPQGSEKLFF. CDR3 DNA sequence: TGTGCCAGCAGCCCACAGGGCTCGGAAAAACTGTTTTTT.

The gene calls are TRBV6-5 and TRBJ1-1; tentative D call: TRBD1 (6 bases). Looked up from germline, CDR1 is MNHEY and CDR2 is SVGAGI. The CDR3 is made up of 13 amino acids. Deletions cut 8 bases from V and 3 bases from J, with 13 bases between. CDR3 residues: CASWWGPHTEAFF. The CDR3 DNA follows: TGTGCCAGCTGGTGGGGGCCGCACACTGAAGCTTTCTTT.

This chain links TRBV7-3 with TRBJ2-3; TRBD2 matches 9 bases. The germline gives CDR1 SGHTA, CDR2 FQGTGA. The CDR3 spans 16 residues. V was pared by 4 bases and J by 2 bases, with 7 bases of the junction left unmatched. This CDR3 is CASSSAAGGLTDTQYF. For the CDR3, the DNA is TGTGCCAGCAGCTCGGCAGCGGGAGGACTCACAGATACGCAGTATTTT.

The CDR3 sequence is CASSPAREPQETQYF. Written as DNA, the CDR3 is TGTGCCAGTTCCCCCGCGAGGGAACCCCAAGAGACCCAGTACTTC. The V call is TRBV19, the J call TRBJ2-5; maybe TRBD2 (5 bases). The CDR3 runs to 15 residues. The V and J ends lost 8 bases and 1 base respectively, with 17 bases between them. Looked up from germline, CDR1 is LNHDA and CDR2 is SQIVND (reference sequence).

The chain links TRBV6-1 to TRBJ2-5; 11 nucleotides align to TRBD2. V dropped 3 bases and J dropped 4; count of bases not matched to a gene: 7. In germline, CDR1 is MNHNS, CDR2 SASEGT. The CDR3 contains 16 residues. CDR3 sequence: CASSDPGLAVRETQYF. The CDR3 nucleotides are TGTGCCAGCAGTGACCCGGGACTAGCGGTTCGAGAGACCCAGTACTTC.

This chain uses TRBV2 with TRBJ2-7, with 7 bases matching TRBD1. The V gene's germline CDR1 is SNHLY and CDR2 FYNNEI. V dropped 7 bases and J dropped 5; count of bases not matched to a gene: 2. The CDR3 runs 11 residues. As DNA, the CDR3 is TGTGCCAGCAAACAGGGGAACGAGCAGTACTTC. Protein: CASKQGNEQYF.